This is a list of T cell receptor beta chains from one sample in a study of cytomegalovirus exposure and HLA in healthy donors. Measured with immunoSEQ multiplex PCR; TCRdb has only the in-frame clones, and not every one. The sample carries roughly 120,000 clones, roughly 82% recorded once. Sequenced input: PBMCs. The receptors originated from a woman in her thirties or forties in good health and CMV-seropositive. Each CDR3 is given with its conserved first and last residue. The D gene is left open where the match is weak. The size entry is marked missing in some rows and otherwise reads once, few, many or a size class.

d_call j_call v_call clone_size cdr3_aa cdr3_nt
TRBD1 TRBJ1-1 TRBV5-1 NA CASSPRTGGNTEAFF TGCGCCAGCAGCCCACGGACAGGTGGGAACACTGAAGCTTTCTTT
NA TRBJ2-5 TRBV15 NA CATSRPGKGFQYF TGTGCCACCAGCAGACCGGGGAAAGGGTTCCAGTACTTC
TRBD1 TRBJ1-2 TRBV19 NA CATSQGANYGYTF TGTGCCACCTCTCAGGGGGCTAACTATGGCTACACCTTC
TRBD2 TRBJ2-1 TRBV9 NA CASSVDGGGSSYNEQFF TGTGCCAGCAGCGTAGACGGGGGGGGAAGCTCCTACAATGAGCAGTTCTTC
TRBD2 TRBJ2-2 TRBV7-9 NA CASSLLAGGRTGELFF TGTGCCAGCAGCTTACTAGCGGGAGGGCGAACCGGGGAGCTGTTTTTT
TRBD2 TRBJ2-7 TRBV5-1 NA CASSLGPSGSAYEQYF TGCGCCAGCAGCTTGGGACCCAGCGGGAGCGCCTACGAGCAGTACTTC
TRBD2 TRBJ2-7 TRBV16 NA CASSSGSSYEQYF TGTGCCAGCAGTAGCGGGAGCTCCTACGAGCAGTACTTC
NA TRBJ1-2 TRBV5-4 NA CASSFGNSNYGYTF TGTGCCAGCAGCTTCGGGAATAGTAACTATGGCTACACCTTC
TRBD1 TRBJ2-5 TRBV5-6 NA CASSLGNRGETQYF TGTGCCAGCAGCTTGGGGAACAGGGGAGAGACCCAGTACTTC
NA TRBJ1-1 TRBV10-3 NA CAIGPGAPTEAFF TGTGCCATCGGTCCAGGGGCGCCCACTGAAGCTTTCTTT
TRBD1 TRBJ1-1 TRBV29-1 NA CSVTGGKDTEAFF TGCAGCGTGACAGGGGGGAAAGACACTGAAGCTTTCTTT
TRBD1 TRBJ1-4 TRBV7-9 few CVGQGDEKLFF TGTGTTGGACAGGGCGATGAAAAACTGTTTTTT
NA TRBJ1-4 TRBV7-9 NA CASSLARAEKLFF TGTGCCAGCAGCTTAGCGCGCGCTGAAAAACTGTTTTTT
NA TRBJ2-7 TRBV28 NA CASSLRPGATYEQYF TGTGCCAGCAGTTTAAGGCCAGGGGCTACCTACGAGCAGTACTTC
NA TRBJ2-2 TRBV6-1 NA CASSEARIGELFF TGTGCCAGCAGTGAAGCGAGGATCGGGGAGCTGTTTTTT
NA TRBJ2-2 TRBV27 NA CASSFLADTGELFF TGTGCCAGCAGTTTCCTAGCCGACACCGGGGAGCTGTTTTTT
NA TRBJ2-5 TRBV7-3 NA CASSKAERETQYF TGTGCCAGCAGTAAGGCGGAGAGGGAGACCCAGTACTTC
NA TRBJ2-5 TRBV2 once CASSPRETQYF TGTGCCAGCAGTCCTCGGGAGACCCAGTACTTC
NA TRBJ1-1 TRBV19 few CASSIVRGTEAFF TGTGCCAGTAGTATAGTTCGGGGCACTGAAGCTTTCTTT
TRBD1 TRBJ1-2 TRBV18 NA CASSLQGEVNGYTF TGTGCCAGCTCCCTACAGGGGGAAGTGAATGGCTACACCTTC
TRBD1 TRBJ1-3 TRBV28 few CASRGRGLGNTIYF TGTGCCAGCAGAGGCAGGGGGCTTGGAAACACCATATATTTT
TRBD1 TRBJ2-2 TRBV23-1 NA CASSQSAGQGANTGELFF TGCGCCAGCAGTCAATCAGCCGGGCAGGGGGCCAACACCGGGGAGCTGTTTTTT
NA TRBJ1-1 TRBV2 NA CASSDRVNTEAFF TGTGCCAGCAGTGATAGAGTGAACACTGAAGCTTTCTTT
NA TRBJ1-2 TRBV5-1 NA CASSLSQGSGLYGYTF TGCGCCAGCAGCTTGTCCCAGGGGAGTGGACTCTATGGCTACACCTTC
NA TRBJ1-2 TRBV30 NA CAWRAGQHGYTF TGTGCCTGGAGGGCCGGACAGCATGGCTACACCTTC
NA TRBJ1-5 TRBV7-6 few CASGSEGGRQPQHF TGTGCCAGCGGTTCAGAAGGAGGGCGACAGCCCCAGCATTTT
NA TRBJ2-7 TRBV5-5 NA CASSLEGEEQYF TGTGCCAGCAGCTTGGAGGGGGAAGAGCAGTACTTC
TRBD2 TRBJ2-7 TRBV7-9 NA CASSPSGAYEQYF TGTGCCAGCAGCCCCAGCGGGGCCTACGAGCAGTACTTC
NA TRBJ1-1 TRBV10-3 once CAISDLGPNTEAFF TGTGCCATCAGTGATTTGGGGCCAAACACTGAAGCTTTCTTT
TRBD1 TRBJ1-3 TRBV4-2 NA CASSQVGQGPSGNTIYF TGTGCCAGCAGCCAAGTTGGACAGGGGCCATCAGGAAATACCATATATTTT
TRBD1 TRBJ1-2 TRBV30 NA CAWRGQGANYGYTF TGTGCCTGGAGGGGACAGGGAGCTAACTATGGCTACACCTTC
TRBD1 TRBJ2-7 TRBV4-1 NA CASSHPTGQQTYEQYF TGCGCCAGCAGCCACCCCACGGGACAGCAAACCTACGAGCAGTACTTC
TRBD1 TRBJ2-7 TRBV7-9 once CASSSEGQSYEQYF TGTGCCAGCAGTTCCGAGGGACAGTCCTACGAGCAGTACTTC
NA TRBJ1-5 TRBV6-5 NA CASRRIRDQPQHF TGTGCCAGCAGGAGGATCAGGGATCAGCCCCAGCATTTT
NA TRBJ2-1 TRBV10-3 NA CAISEADSYNEQFF TGTGCCATCAGTGAGGCGGACTCCTACAATGAGCAGTTCTTC
TRBD1 TRBJ1-2 TRBV5-1 NA CASSLGGTANYGYTF TGCGCCAGCAGCTTGGGCGGGACAGCCAACTATGGCTACACCTTC
TRBD2 TRBJ2-3 TRBV19 NA CASSRPVGTSGSPDTQYF TGTGCCAGTAGCCGACCCGTCGGGACTAGCGGGAGTCCAGATACGCAGTATTTT
TRBD1 TRBJ1-2 TRBV6-1 NA CASSAGQTYGYTF TGTGCCAGCAGCGCGGGACAGACCTATGGCTACACCTTC
TRBD1 TRBJ2-3 TRBV9 NA CASSPRQGSTDTQYF TGTGCCAGCAGCCCGCGACAGGGCAGCACAGATACGCAGTATTTT
TRBD2 TRBJ2-7 TRBV6-5 NA CASSRTSQYEQYF TGTGCCAGCAGTAGGACTAGCCAGTACGAGCAGTACTTC
TRBD2 TRBJ2-5 TRBV7-3 few CASSTRLAGGRETQYF TGTGCCAGCAGCACCCGACTAGCGGGAGGGCGAGAGACCCAGTACTTC
TRBD1 TRBJ1-3 TRBV6-1 NA CASTPDRGGYTIYF TGTGCCAGCACCCCGGACAGGGGGGGTTACACCATATATTTT
NA TRBJ2-7 TRBV7-9 NA CASSSRDLFYEQYF TGTGCCAGCAGCAGCCGGGACTTATTCTACGAGCAGTACTTC